The clone carrying this T cell receptor beta chain was seen ten or more times. The record originates from a study of T cells in Graves' hyperthyroidism and ophthalmopathy. The V and J ends lost 0 bases and 4 bases respectively, with 14 bases between them. Germline-derived CDR1 and CDR2 are DFQATT and SNEGSKA (reference sequence). CDR3 size: 15 residues. RNA transcripts provided the source from which TCR beta CDR3 regions were amplified. HTBI primers drove first-round RT-PCR of the TCR CDR3. TCRdb independently ran MiXCR on the multiplex PCR reads; one entry per CDR3 protein. Here the sample spans a few hundred thousand distinct CDR3 sequences, roughly a sixth being singletons. Clinical symptoms, serum thyroxine and TRAb, thyroid ultrasound and orbital computed tomography together formed the diagnostic basis.

This receptor was taken from a woman between 18 and 29 years old with Graves' ophthalmopathy. J is TRBJ2-3 and V is TRBV20-1; perhaps D is TRBD1 or TRBD2 (7 bases each). The sequencing sample was made of blood. The CDR3 nucleotides read TGCAGTGCTAGAGATCGACAGGGAGGGCCAGATACGCAGTATTTT. As protein: CSARDRQGGPDTQYF.